These 8 T cell receptor beta chains originate from one sample sequenced in a study of CD8+ T cells in alopecia areata. The sequencing template was cDNA reverse transcribed from extracted RNA. Libraries were prepared by immunoSEQ multiplex PCR; TCRdb keeps only in-frame clonotypes and omits some of them. The table lists approximately 210,000 clones, around three fifths of them singletons. The treatment was: oral pan-JAK inhibitor, 5-10 mg twice daily. The sample was CD4+ T cells sorted from blood, taken around week 49, from a patient treated with tofacitinib. The receptors originated from a human donor with alopecia areata.

The rearrangement uses TRBV29-1 and TRBJ2-3; D is ambiguous. CDR3 length: 12 residues. Germline V CDR1 and CDR2: SQVTM, ANQGSEA. The V end was cut by 4 bases, the J end by 2 bases, with 7 bases between. CDR3 nucleotides: TGCAGCGTTGTTGTCACCACAGATACGCAGTATTTT. Protein: CSVVVTTDTQYF.

The chain carries TRBV7-7 and TRBJ2-1; D is possibly TRBD1 (6 bases). The CDR3 length is 17 residues. Per the germline V gene, CDR1 is SSHAT and CDR2 is FNYEAQ (reference sequence). V was pared by 3 bases and J by 0 bases, with 15 bases between. The CDR3 here is CASSFKQGPSSYNEQFF. The CDR3 region has the DNA TGTGCCAGCAGCTTTAAACAGGGACCGAGCTCCTACAATGAGCAGTTCTTC. Full variable domain (outside the CDR3, taken from reference TRBV7-7 and TRBJ2-1): GAGVSQSPRYKVTKRGQDVTLRCDPISSHATLYWYQQALGQGPEFLTYFNYEAQPDKSGLPSDRFSAERPEGSISTLTIQRTEQRDSAMYRCASSFKQGPSSYNEQFFGPGTRLTVL.

J is TRBJ2-7 and V is TRBV30; possible D gene TRBD1, 5 bases. Germline V gene sequence: CDR1 GTSNPN, CDR2 SVGIG (reference sequence). The ends were cut back, 3 bases at V and 2 bases at J, with 17 bases in the middle. The CDR3 extends over 15 amino acids. This chain's CDR3 is CAWREQGTPPYEQYF. The CDR3 nucleotides read TGTGCCTGGAGGGAGCAGGGAACCCCCCCCTACGAGCAGTACTTC.

The chain joins TRBV25-1 to TRBJ2-2; D is unresolved. This CDR3 region has 13 residues. The ends were cut back, 5 bases at V and 2 bases at J, with 6 bases in the middle. The germline gives CDR1 MGHDK, CDR2 SYGVNS. The CDR3 is CASSMSNTGELFF. DNA for the CDR3: TGTGCCAGCAGTATGAGCAACACCGGGGAGCTGTTTTTT.

The chain couples TRBV5-1 to TRBJ1-2; D possibly corresponds to TRBD1 (5 bases). The CDR3 runs 15 residues. Germline CDR1 SGHRS, CDR2 YFSETQ. Trimming shortened V by 7 bases and J by 7 bases, and 23 bases separated the two germline ends. The CDR3 region has the DNA TGCGCCAGCGAGAGGACAACGTCGAAGAGTGGTGGCTACACCTTC. This translates into CASERTTSKSGGYTF.

This clone has just one count. This chain joins TRBV25-1 and TRBJ2-1; D possibly corresponds to TRBD1 (5 bases). The CDR3 runs to 15 residues. V was clipped by 2 bases and J by 5 bases, with 13 bases between them. Germline CDR1 reads MGHDK; CDR2 reads SYGVNS. Written as DNA, the CDR3 is TGTGCCAGCAGTGAACTAGGACACCAAGACAATGAGCAGTTCTTC. Its translation is CASSELGHQDNEQFF.

J is TRBJ2-5 and V is TRBV11-3, with D possibly TRBD2 on 5 matching bases. V dropped 3 bases and J dropped 3 bases, with 8 bases sitting between them. Germline CDR1 reads SGHNT; CDR2 reads YENEEA. The CDR3 length is 13 residues. CDR3 bases: TGTGCCAGCAGCTTGCGGGCCGAAGAGACCCAGTACTTC. Its protein is CASSLRAEETQYF.

V is TRBV5-1 and J is TRBJ1-4, with 7 bases matching TRBD1. The CDR3 spans 18 residues. The germline gives CDR1 SGHRS, CDR2 YFSETQ. V was clipped by 4 bases and J by 0 bases; unmatched bases: 12. CDR3 protein: CASSPRQGTPTTNEKLFF. The CDR3, as DNA: TGCGCCAGCAGCCCTAGACAGGGCACCCCAACAACTAATGAAAAACTGTTTTTT.